Listed here are 28 T cell receptor beta chains from one sample, sequenced in a study of T-cell reconstitution after alpha-beta-depleted transplantation in children. As it was prepared, the TCRbeta library received unique molecular identifiers. TCRdb fed the PCR reads into MiXCR, producing one record per CDR3 protein. Of just over 950,000 distinct CDR3 sequences detected, about 26% appear once; the ten largest clones hold over 25%. The sample here was PBMCs, mostly from graft donor cells, taken 360 days after TCRalphabeta/CD19-depleted stem cell transplant. The receptors were gathered from a boy younger than two who had a stem cell transplant for SCID, so the T cells may come from the graft donor.

This clonotype has only a few counts. The chain couples TRBV7-8 to TRBJ2-3, with D perhaps matching TRBD2 (5 bases). CDR1 is SGHVS and CDR2 is FQNEAQ in the germline V gene. This CDR3 region has 12 residues. V was pared by 5 bases and J by 7 bases, with 10 bases between. The CDR3 coding sequence is TGTGCCAGCAGCCCCACGGGGTATACGCAGTATTTT. Its protein is CASSPTGYTQYF.

This rearrangement joins TRBV6-5 to TRBJ2-1; 7 nucleotides agree with TRBD2. The CDR3 is made up of 18 amino acids. Per germline, CDR1 MNHEY and CDR2 SVGAGI. Trimming took 6 bases from V and 0 from J; bases not matched to a gene: 14. This chain's CDR3 is CASRFTSPGGSSYNEQFF. The CDR3 DNA reads TGTGCCAGCAGGTTTACTAGTCCCGGGGGGAGCTCCTACAATGAGCAGTTCTTC.

The V gene is TRBV18, the J gene TRBJ2-7; unclear D gene. This CDR3 is 13 amino acids long. Germline-derived CDR1 and CDR2 are KGHSH and LQKENI. V dropped 2 bases and J dropped 2 bases, with 7 bases sitting between them. Written as DNA, the CDR3 is TGTGCCAGCTCACCAGTCCAACCCTACGAGCAGTACTTC. Protein: CASSPVQPYEQYF. Combining the CDR3 with reference TRBV18 and TRBJ2-7 gives the whole variable domain NAGVMQNPRHLVRRRGQEARLRCSPMKGHSHVYWYRQLPEEGLKFMVYLQKENIIDESGMPKERFSAEFPKEGPSILRIQQVVRGDSAAYFCASSPVQPYEQYFGPGTRLTVT.

The genes are TRBV29-1 and TRBJ2-1; 7 bases are shared with TRBD1. Trimming at V came to 3 bases and at J to 3 bases, leaving 17 bases not matched to a gene. The germline gives CDR1 SQVTM, CDR2 ANQGSEA. This CDR3 contains 18 residues. The chain's CDR3 is CSVEVGGHRFLLYNEQFF. CDR3 DNA sequence: TGCAGCGTTGAGGTAGGGGGCCATCGCTTCTTACTCTACAATGAGCAGTTCTTC.

In this sample, this clonotype turned up many times. One end of the junction does not line up with germline, which may come from a read error. The rearrangement uses TRBV4-1 and TRBJ2-7; TRBD2 might be the D (7 bases). Germline CDR1 reads MGHRA; CDR2 reads YSYEKL. This CDR3 comprises 14 residues. As DNA, the CDR3 is TGTGCCAGCAGCCAAGGGGGGGGCCCCTACGAGCAGTACTTC. Encoded protein: CASSQGGGPYEQYF.

The CDR3 coding sequence is TGCGCCAGCAGCCTAACAGGGGGCGAAACAGATACGCAGTATTTT. Encoded protein: CASSLTGGETDTQYF. The chain carries TRBV4-3 and TRBJ2-3, with 9 bases that match TRBD1. The ends lost 4 bases at V and 3 bases at J; junction bases unmatched: 5. Germline V gene lookup returns CDR1 LGHNA and CDR2 YSLEER. The CDR3 sequence is 15 residues long.

The chain combines TRBV12-3 or TRBV12-4 with TRBJ2-7; D remains ambiguous. V lost 7 bases to trimming and J lost 4 bases, with 14 bases between them. CDR3 size: 13 residues. The CDR3 region has the DNA TGTGCCAGCACGACGGAGCTCATTTACGAGCAGTACTTC. Its translation is CASTTELIYEQYF.

The sample holds a few counts of this clonotype. This chain links TRBV12-3 or TRBV12-4 with TRBJ2-7; no reliable D call. The length of the CDR3 is 13 residues. V was cut by 7 bases and J by 5 bases, with 15 bases left in between. The CDR3, as DNA: TGTGCCAGCACCCTGGACCGGAACGACGAGCAGTACTTC. This sequence encodes CASTLDRNDEQYF.

This clonotype was seen a handful of times. For the CDR3, the DNA is TGTGCCAGCAGCCGACAGGCGTACGAAAAACTGTTTTTT. Translation gives CASSRQAYEKLFF. The chain recombines TRBV12-3 or TRBV12-4 with TRBJ1-4; a possible D gene is TRBD1 (6 bases). V lost 6 bases and J 8 bases, leaving 13 bases between the germline ends. The CDR3 runs 13 residues.

At least ten counts were recorded for this clonotype. The chain recombines TRBV10-3 with TRBJ1-5; 8 bases are a match to TRBD1. CDR3 length: 15 amino acids. V dropped 4 bases and J dropped 6; count of bases not matched to a gene: 8. Germline loops: CDR1 ENHRY, CDR2 SYGVKD. The CDR3 region has the DNA TGTGCCATCAGTGCTGCGGGGCAGGGGGCTCAGCCCCAGCATTTT. Residues: CAISAAGQGAQPQHF.

The sample holds a few counts of this clonotype. V usage is TRBV5-1 and J usage is TRBJ2-5; no reliable D call. The germline V gene encodes CDR1 SGHRS and CDR2 YFSETQ. The CDR3 spans 16 residues. With 0 bases removed from V and 3 bases from J, the gap between germline ends came to 15 bases. The CDR3 is CASSLDYGRWKETQYF. The CDR3 nucleotides are TGCGCCAGCAGCTTGGATTACGGCAGGTGGAAAGAGACCCAGTACTTC.

The chain recombines TRBV12-3 or TRBV12-4 with TRBJ1-1; D ambiguous. The CDR3 consists of 13 residues. Trimming cost V 0 bases and J 8 bases, with 10 bases left between them. CDR3 sequence (DNA): TGTGCCAGCAGTTTAGCGCAGAGGGAAGAAGCTTTCTTT. This encodes CASSLAQREEAFF.

This clonotype was seen only a few times. The V call is TRBV28, the J call TRBJ2-6, with D perhaps matching TRBD2 (5 bases). The CDR3 totals 18 residues. The germline V and J ends were trimmed by 4 bases and 2 bases, with 18 bases remaining between them. From germline, CDR1 is MDHEN and CDR2 SYDVKM. The CDR3 region has the DNA TGTGCCAGCAGTTCCACCCTCCTGGACGGGACTGGGGCCAACGTCCTGACTTTC. Protein: CASSSTLLDGTGANVLTF.

The sample holds a few counts of this clonotype. The chain uses TRBV7-9 and TRBJ2-3; D possibly corresponds to TRBD1 (6 bases). From germline, CDR1 is SEHNR and CDR2 FQNEAQ (reference sequence). There are 15 residues in the CDR3. Trimming took 5 bases from V and 0 from J, leaving 12 bases between them. Here the CDR3 reads CASSRPTGSTDTQYF. CDR3 nucleotide sequence: TGTGCCAGCAGCCGACCTACAGGGAGCACAGATACGCAGTATTTT.

The chain combines TRBV6-1 with TRBJ1-5; 9 nucleotides agree with TRBD1. The CDR3 runs 16 residues. Germline V gene sequence: CDR1 MNHNS, CDR2 SASEGT. V lost 4 bases and J lost 1; bases outside the gene matches: 5. The DNA of the CDR3 is TGTGCCAGCAGTGGACAGGGGGAGAGAAGCAATCAGCCCCAGCATTTT. Translating gives CASSGQGERSNQPQHF.

Ten or more counts support this clonotype. The chain carries TRBV9 and TRBJ2-3; possibly TRBD1 for D (5 bases). Trimming removed 3 bases from V and 4 bases from J, with 9 bases in between. Germline V gives CDR1 SGDLS, CDR2 YYNGEE. There are 13 residues in the CDR3. CDR3 residues: CASSAQDSDTQYF. In DNA form, the CDR3 reads TGTGCCAGCAGCGCACAGGATTCAGATACGCAGTATTTT.

This clonotype has more than one count but fewer than ten. This chain links TRBV5-1 with TRBJ1-4; possibly TRBD1 for D (6 bases). This CDR3 comprises 15 residues. Germline CDR1 is SGHRS and CDR2 is YFSETQ. V was cut by 3 bases and J by 8 bases, with 17 bases left in between. The CDR3 nucleotides read TGCGCCAGCAGCTGGGACTCAGGGGCATTCGAAAAACTGTTTTTT. Its protein is CASSWDSGAFEKLFF.

This chain connects TRBV4-1 to TRBJ2-3; 15 bases are a match to TRBD2. The CDR3 consists of 18 residues. The junction had 9 bases not matched to a gene; V was cut back by 4 bases and J by 4 bases. The germline gives CDR1 MGHRA, CDR2 YSYEKL. The CDR3 here is CASSRAWTSGGASDTQYF. The CDR3 coding sequence is TGCGCCAGCAGCCGGGCCTGGACTAGCGGGGGGGCCTCAGATACGCAGTATTTT.

The chain carries TRBV7-4 and TRBJ2-2, with TRBD2 matching 11 bases. This CDR3 is built from 19 residues. J lost 1 base, V lost 1 base, and 8 bases had no gene match. Germline CDR1 SGHVT, CDR2 SQSDAQ. CDR3 residues: CASSLVRLAGGLNTGELFF. CDR3 DNA sequence: TGTGCCAGCAGCTTAGTTCGGCTAGCGGGGGGCCTGAACACCGGGGAGCTGTTTTTT.

A few counts support this clonotype. V gene TRBV10-3 combines with J gene TRBJ1-5; 11 bases line up with TRBD1. The CDR3 consists of 18 residues. From germline, CDR1 is ENHRY and CDR2 SYGVKD. After removal of 0 bases from V and 0 bases from J, the junction contained 4 bases not matched to a gene. The CDR3 protein is CAISESRDRGFSNQPQHF. Here the CDR3 DNA reads TGTGCCATCAGTGAGTCGAGGGACAGGGGGTTTAGCAATCAGCCCCAGCATTTT.

The rearrangement links TRBV30 to TRBJ2-5; a weak D match, TRBD2 (6 bases). Germline-derived CDR1 and CDR2 are GTSNPN and SVGIG (reference sequence). Deletions cut 3 bases from V and 4 bases from J, with 21 bases between. This CDR3 is built from 16 residues. The CDR3 loop reads CAWRAAPGLKRETQYF. The DNA for the CDR3 is TGTGCCTGGAGGGCAGCCCCGGGACTCAAAAGAGAGACCCAGTACTTC.

The chain joins TRBV5-1 to TRBJ2-2; 9 bases are a match to TRBD2. CDR1 is SGHRS, CDR2 YFSETQ, per germline. V lost 3 bases, J lost 6 bases, and 6 bases stayed unmatched. This CDR3 is 15 amino acids long. Here the CDR3 reads CASSSPGLAPGELFF. Written as DNA, the CDR3 is TGCGCCAGCAGCTCACCGGGACTAGCTCCCGGGGAGCTGTTTTTT.

The genes are TRBV24-1 and TRBJ2-1, with a tentative D call TRBD2 (7 bases). Germline CDR1 and CDR2: KGHDR and SFDVKD. V was cut by 6 bases and J by 5 bases, with 22 bases left in between. The CDR3 covers 17 residues. Written as DNA, the CDR3 is TGTGCCACCAGTCGCCTGGGGTTGGGGGGGCTAAACAATGAGCAGTTCTTC. Its translation: CATSRLGLGGLNNEQFF.

The chain links TRBV7-6 to TRBJ1-1, with TRBD1 as a possible D gene (6 bases). CDR1 and CDR2 from the germline V gene are SGHVS and FNYEAQ. Trimming took off 1 base at V and 6 bases at J, with 9 bases between the two ends. CDR3 size: 13 residues. The CDR3 protein is CASSLGRQAEAFF. The CDR3 coding sequence is TGTGCCAGCAGCTTAGGGAGACAGGCTGAAGCTTTCTTT.

This clonotype turned up a few times. This chain links TRBV6-5 with TRBJ2-6, with D unresolved. The CDR3 contains 16 residues. Germline loops: CDR1 MNHEY, CDR2 SVGAGI. V dropped 0 bases and J dropped 3 bases, with 9 bases sitting between them. CDR3 in DNA: TGTGCCAGCAGTTACTCAGCCGTAGGTGGGGCCAACGTCCTGACTTTC. Protein product: CASSYSAVGGANVLTF.

This sequence joins TRBV5-1 and TRBJ2-4, with no clear D. Trimming stripped 0 bases from V and 3 bases from J, with 10 bases between. The CDR3 totals 15 residues. Germline CDR1 is SGHRS and CDR2 is YFSETQ. The CDR3, as DNA: TGCGCCAGCAGCTTGGACAGACGAGTCAAAAACATTCAGTACTTC. It encodes CASSLDRRVKNIQYF. Complete variable domain (other parts from reference TRBV5-1 and TRBJ2-4): KAGVTQTPRYLIKTRGQQVTLSCSPISGHRSVSWYQQTPGQGLQFLFEYFSETQRNKGNFPGRFSGRQFSNSRSEMNVSTLELGDSALYLCASSLDRRVKNIQYFGAGTRLSVL.

This clonotype was picked up a small number of times. The chain couples TRBV20-1 to TRBJ2-1; 8 positions match TRBD1. Germline assignment: CDR1 DFQATT and CDR2 SNEGSKA (reference sequence). The junction had 4 bases not matched to a gene; V was cut back by 3 bases and J by 6 bases. This CDR3 is built from 13 residues. CDR3 loop: CSARTGAINEQFF. CDR3 bases: TGCAGTGCTAGGACAGGGGCAATCAATGAGCAGTTCTTC.

There are a few counts of this clonotype. The CDR3 loop is CASSISRDREGETQYF. CDR3 nucleotides: TGTGCCAGCAGTATAAGCCGGGACAGGGAGGGAGAGACCCAGTACTTC. This rearrangement joins TRBV6-1 to TRBJ2-5; 9 bases are a match to TRBD1. Germline CDR1 reads MNHNS; CDR2 reads SASEGT. CDR3 length: 16 residues. With V trimmed by 5 bases and J by 4 bases, 11 bases remained unmatched.